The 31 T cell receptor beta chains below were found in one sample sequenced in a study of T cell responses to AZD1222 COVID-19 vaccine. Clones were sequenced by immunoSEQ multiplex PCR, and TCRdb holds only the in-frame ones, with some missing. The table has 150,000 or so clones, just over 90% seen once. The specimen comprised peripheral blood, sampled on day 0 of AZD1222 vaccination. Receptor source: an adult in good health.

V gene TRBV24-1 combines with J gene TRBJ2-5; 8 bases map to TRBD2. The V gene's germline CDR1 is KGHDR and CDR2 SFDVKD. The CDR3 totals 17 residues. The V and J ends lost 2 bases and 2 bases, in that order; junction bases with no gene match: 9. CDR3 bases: TGTGCCACCAGTGATTCAAGGAGACTAGCGCATCAAGAGACCCAGTACTTC. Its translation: CATSDSRRLAHQETQYF.

CDR3 bases: TGTGCCAGCAGGGAGGGACAAGGACATAATGAGCAGTTCTTC. It translates to CASREGQGHNEQFF. The V and J genes are TRBV28 and TRBJ2-1; D tentatively fits TRBD1 or TRBD2 (6 bases each). Trimming cost V 6 bases and J 7 bases, with 16 bases left between them. The length of the CDR3 is 14 residues. Germline V gives CDR1 MDHEN, CDR2 SYDVKM.

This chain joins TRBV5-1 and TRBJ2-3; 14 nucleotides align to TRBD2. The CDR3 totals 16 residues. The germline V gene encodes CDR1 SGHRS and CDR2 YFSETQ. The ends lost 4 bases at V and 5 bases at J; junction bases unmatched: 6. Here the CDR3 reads CASSLGTSGSVDTQYF. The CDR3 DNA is TGCGCCAGCAGCCTGGGGACTAGCGGGAGTGTAGATACGCAGTATTTT.

This chain's CDR3 is CASTPAENTDTQYF. CDR3 nucleotides: TGTGCCAGCACCCCAGCGGAGAACACAGATACGCAGTATTTT. The chain links TRBV18 to TRBJ2-3; tentative D call: TRBD2 (5 bases). The length of the CDR3 is 14 residues. CDR1 is KGHSH and CDR2 is LQKENI in the germline V gene. The V end lost 8 bases, the J end lost 2 bases, and 14 bases lay between the germline ends.

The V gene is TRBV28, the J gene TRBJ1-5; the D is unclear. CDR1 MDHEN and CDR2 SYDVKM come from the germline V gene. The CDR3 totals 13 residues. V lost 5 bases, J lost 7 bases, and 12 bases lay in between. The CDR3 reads CASSASVSQPQHF. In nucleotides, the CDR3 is TGTGCCAGCAGTGCTTCCGTTTCGCAGCCCCAGCATTTT. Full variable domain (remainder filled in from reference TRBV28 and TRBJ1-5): DVKVTQSSRYLVKRTGEKVFLECVQDMDHENMFWYRQDPGLGLRLIYFSYDVKMKEKGDIPEGYSVSREKKERFSLILESASTNQTSMYLCASSASVSQPQHFGDGTRLSIL.

The CDR3 loop is CAISSQGVNTEAFF. The DNA of the CDR3 is TGTGCCATCAGCAGCCAGGGGGTGAACACTGAAGCTTTCTTT. The chain joins TRBV10-3 to TRBJ1-1; TRBD1 matches 7 bases. V lost 6 bases and J lost 0; bases outside the gene matches: 4. The CDR3 loop spans 14 amino acids. The germline gives CDR1 ENHRY, CDR2 SYGVKD.

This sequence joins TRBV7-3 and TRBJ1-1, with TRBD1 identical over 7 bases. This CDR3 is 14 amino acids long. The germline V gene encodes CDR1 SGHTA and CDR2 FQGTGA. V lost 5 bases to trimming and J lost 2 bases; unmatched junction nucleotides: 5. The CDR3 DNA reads TGTGCCAGCAGCAAAACAGGGGACAACACTGAAGCTTTCTTT. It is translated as CASSKTGDNTEAFF.

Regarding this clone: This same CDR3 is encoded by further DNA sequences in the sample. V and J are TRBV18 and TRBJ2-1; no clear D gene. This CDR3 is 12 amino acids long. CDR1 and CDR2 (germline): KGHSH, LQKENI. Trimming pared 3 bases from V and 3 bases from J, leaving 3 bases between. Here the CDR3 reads CASSPGYNEQFF. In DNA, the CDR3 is TGTGCCAGCTCACCCGGCTACAATGAGCAGTTCTTC.

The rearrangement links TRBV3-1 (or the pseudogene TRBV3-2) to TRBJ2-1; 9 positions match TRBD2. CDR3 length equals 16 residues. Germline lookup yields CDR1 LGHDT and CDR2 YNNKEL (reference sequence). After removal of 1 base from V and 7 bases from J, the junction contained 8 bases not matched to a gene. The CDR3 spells CASSQGAGGILNEQFF. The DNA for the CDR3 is TGTGCCAGCAGCCAAGGGGCGGGAGGGATTCTTAATGAGCAGTTCTTC.

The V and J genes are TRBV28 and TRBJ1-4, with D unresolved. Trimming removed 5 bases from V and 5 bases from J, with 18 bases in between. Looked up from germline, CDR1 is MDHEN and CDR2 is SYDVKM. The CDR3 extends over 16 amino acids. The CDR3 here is CASSPTPEGWNEKLFF. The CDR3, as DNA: TGTGCCAGCAGTCCAACTCCTGAGGGATGGAATGAAAAACTGTTTTTT.

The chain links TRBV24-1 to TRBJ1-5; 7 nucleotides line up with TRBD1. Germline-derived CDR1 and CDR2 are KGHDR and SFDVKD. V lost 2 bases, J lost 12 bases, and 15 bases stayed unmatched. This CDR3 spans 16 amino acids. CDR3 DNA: TGTGCCACCAGTGATTCCAGAATTGGGGGAGGGGGCCACCAGCATTTT. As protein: CATSDSRIGGGGHQHF.

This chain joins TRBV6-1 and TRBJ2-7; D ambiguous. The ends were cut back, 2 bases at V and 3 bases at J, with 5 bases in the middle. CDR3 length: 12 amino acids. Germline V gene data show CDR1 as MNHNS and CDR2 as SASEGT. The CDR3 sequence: CASSETFYEQYF. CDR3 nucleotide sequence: TGTGCCAGCAGTGAAACCTTCTACGAGCAGTACTTC.

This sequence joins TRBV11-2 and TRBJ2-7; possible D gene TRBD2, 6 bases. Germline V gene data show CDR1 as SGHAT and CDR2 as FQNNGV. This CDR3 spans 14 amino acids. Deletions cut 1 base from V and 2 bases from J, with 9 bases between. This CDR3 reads CASSLGGITYEQYF. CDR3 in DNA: TGTGCCAGCAGCTTAGGCGGGATCACCTACGAGCAGTACTTC. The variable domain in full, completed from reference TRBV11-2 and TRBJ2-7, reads EAGVAQSPRYKIIEKRQSVAFWCNPISGHATLYWYQQILGQGPKLLIQFQNNGVVDDSQLPKDRFSAERLKGVDSTLKIQPAKLEDSAVYLCASSLGGITYEQYFGPGTRLTVT.

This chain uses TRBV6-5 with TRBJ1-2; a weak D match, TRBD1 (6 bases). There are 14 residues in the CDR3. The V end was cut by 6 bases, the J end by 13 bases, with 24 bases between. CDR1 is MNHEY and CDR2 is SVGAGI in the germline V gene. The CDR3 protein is CASSHNREPLQTTF. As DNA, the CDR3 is TGTGCCAGCAGCCATAACAGGGAACCCTTACAAACCACCTTC.

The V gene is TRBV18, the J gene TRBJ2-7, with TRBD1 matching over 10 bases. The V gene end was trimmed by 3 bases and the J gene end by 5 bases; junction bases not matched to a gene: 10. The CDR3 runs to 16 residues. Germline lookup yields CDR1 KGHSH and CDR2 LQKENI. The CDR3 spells CASSPTSGTGDNEQYF. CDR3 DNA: TGTGCCAGCTCACCTACCTCGGGGACAGGGGACAACGAGCAGTACTTC. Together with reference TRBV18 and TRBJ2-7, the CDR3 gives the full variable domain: NAGVMQNPRHLVRRRGQEARLRCSPMKGHSHVYWYRQLPEEGLKFMVYLQKENIIDESGMPKERFSAEFPKEGPSILRIQQVVRGDSAAYFCASSPTSGTGDNEQYFGPGTRLTVT.

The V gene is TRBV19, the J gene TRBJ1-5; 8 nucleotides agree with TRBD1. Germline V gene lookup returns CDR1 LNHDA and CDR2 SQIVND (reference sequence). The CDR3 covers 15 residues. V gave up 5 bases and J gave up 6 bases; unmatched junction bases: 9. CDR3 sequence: CASSARQGWTQPQHF. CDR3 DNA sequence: TGTGCCAGTAGTGCGAGACAGGGGTGGACTCAGCCCCAGCATTTT. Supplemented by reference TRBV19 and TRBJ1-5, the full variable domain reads DGGITQSPKYLFRKEGQNVTLSCEQNLNHDAMYWYRQDPGQGLRLIYYSQIVNDFQKGDIAEGYSVSREKKESFPLTVTSAQKNPTAFYLCASSARQGWTQPQHFGDGTRLSIL.

The chain's CDR3 is CASSPRGASGNTIYF. CDR3 coding DNA: TGTGCCAGCAGCCCCCGGGGGGCCTCTGGAAACACCATATATTTT. The chain joins TRBV28 to TRBJ1-3; tentative D call: TRBD1 (6 bases). Germline-derived CDR1 and CDR2 are MDHEN and SYDVKM. V dropped 6 bases and J dropped 0 bases, with 12 bases sitting between them. This CDR3 has 15 residues.

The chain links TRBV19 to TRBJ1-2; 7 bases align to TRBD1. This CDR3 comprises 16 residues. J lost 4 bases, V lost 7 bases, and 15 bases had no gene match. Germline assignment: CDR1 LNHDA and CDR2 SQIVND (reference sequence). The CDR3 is CASTVGQAMDLYGYTF. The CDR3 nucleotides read TGTGCCAGTACCGTTGGACAGGCTATGGACCTCTATGGCTACACCTTC.

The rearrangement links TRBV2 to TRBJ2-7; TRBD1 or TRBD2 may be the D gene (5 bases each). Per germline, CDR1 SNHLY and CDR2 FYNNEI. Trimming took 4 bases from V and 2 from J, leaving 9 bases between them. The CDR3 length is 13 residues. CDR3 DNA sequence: TGTGCCAGCAGTGGGGGACCGGCCTACGAGCAGTACTTC. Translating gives CASSGGPAYEQYF.

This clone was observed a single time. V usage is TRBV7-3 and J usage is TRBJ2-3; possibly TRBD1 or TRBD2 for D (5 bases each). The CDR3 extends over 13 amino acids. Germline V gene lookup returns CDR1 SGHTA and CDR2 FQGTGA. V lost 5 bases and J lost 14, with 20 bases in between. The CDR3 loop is CASSPPSGPPLYF. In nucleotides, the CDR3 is TGTGCCAGCAGCCCTCCATCGGGGCCGCCTTTGTATTTT.

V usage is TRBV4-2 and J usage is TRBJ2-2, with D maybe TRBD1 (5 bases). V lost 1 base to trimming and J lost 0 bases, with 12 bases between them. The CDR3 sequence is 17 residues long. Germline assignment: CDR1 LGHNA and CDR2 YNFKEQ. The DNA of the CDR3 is TGTGCCAGCAGCCAAGTAAGGGCAGGGCCGAACACCGGGGAGCTGTTTTTT. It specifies CASSQVRAGPNTGELFF.

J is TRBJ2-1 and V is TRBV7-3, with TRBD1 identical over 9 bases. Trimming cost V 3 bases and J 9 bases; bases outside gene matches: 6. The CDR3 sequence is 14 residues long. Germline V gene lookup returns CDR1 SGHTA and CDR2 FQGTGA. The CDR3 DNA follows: TGTGCCAGCAGCTTGGTGGGGACAGGGACTGAGCAGTTCTTC. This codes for CASSLVGTGTEQFF.

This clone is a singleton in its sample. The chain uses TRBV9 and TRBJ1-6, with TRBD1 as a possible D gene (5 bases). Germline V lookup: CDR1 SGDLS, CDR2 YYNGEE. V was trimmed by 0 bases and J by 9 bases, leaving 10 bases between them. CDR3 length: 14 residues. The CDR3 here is CASSVGGVTSPLHF. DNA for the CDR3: TGTGCCAGCAGCGTAGGGGGGGTAACTTCACCCCTCCACTTT.

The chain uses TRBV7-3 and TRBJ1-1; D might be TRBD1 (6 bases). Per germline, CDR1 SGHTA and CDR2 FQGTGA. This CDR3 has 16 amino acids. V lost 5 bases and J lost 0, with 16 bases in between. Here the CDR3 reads CASSPTGQKVNTEAFF. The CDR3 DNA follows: TGTGCCAGCAGCCCAACGGGACAAAAGGTGAACACTGAAGCTTTCTTT.

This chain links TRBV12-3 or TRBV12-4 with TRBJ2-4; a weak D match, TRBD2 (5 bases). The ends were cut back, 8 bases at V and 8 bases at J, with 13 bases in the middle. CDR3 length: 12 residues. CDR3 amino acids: CASGEGSYIQYF. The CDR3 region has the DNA TGTGCCAGCGGCGAGGGCTCGTACATTCAGTACTTC.

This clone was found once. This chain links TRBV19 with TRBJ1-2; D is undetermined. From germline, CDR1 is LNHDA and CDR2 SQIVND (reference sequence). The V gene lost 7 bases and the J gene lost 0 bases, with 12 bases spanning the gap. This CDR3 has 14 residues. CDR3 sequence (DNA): TGTGCCAGTAAGGACGGCCCCACTAACTATGGCTACACCTTC. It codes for CASKDGPTNYGYTF.

The CDR3 sequence is CAWSGSRAGTGELFF. CDR3 coding DNA: TGTGCCTGGAGTGGGTCGCGCGCGGGCACCGGGGAGCTGTTTTTT. V usage is TRBV30 and J usage is TRBJ2-2; TRBD2 might be the D (5 bases). Trimming removed 1 base at V and 4 bases at J, with 13 bases between. Germline values: CDR1 GTSNPN, CDR2 SVGIG (reference sequence). The CDR3 is 15 amino acids.

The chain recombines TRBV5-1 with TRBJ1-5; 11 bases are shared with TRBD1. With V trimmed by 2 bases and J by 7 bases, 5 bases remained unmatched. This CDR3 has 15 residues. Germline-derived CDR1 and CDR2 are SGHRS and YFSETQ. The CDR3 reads CASSLGDRGSQPQHF. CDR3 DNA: TGCGCCAGCAGCTTAGGGGACAGGGGGTCGCAGCCCCAGCATTTT.

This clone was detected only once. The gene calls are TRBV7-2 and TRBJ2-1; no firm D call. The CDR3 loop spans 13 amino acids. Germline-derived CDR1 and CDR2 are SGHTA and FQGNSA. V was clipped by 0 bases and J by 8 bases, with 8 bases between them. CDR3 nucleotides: TGTGCCAGCAGCTTAGCAAGGCTCGATGAGCAGTTCTTC. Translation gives CASSLARLDEQFF.

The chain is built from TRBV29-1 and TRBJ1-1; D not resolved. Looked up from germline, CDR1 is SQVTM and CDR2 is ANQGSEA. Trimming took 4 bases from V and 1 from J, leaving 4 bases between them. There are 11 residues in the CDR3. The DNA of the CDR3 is TGCAGCGTTGCCTGGAACACTGAAGCTTTCTTT. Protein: CSVAWNTEAFF.

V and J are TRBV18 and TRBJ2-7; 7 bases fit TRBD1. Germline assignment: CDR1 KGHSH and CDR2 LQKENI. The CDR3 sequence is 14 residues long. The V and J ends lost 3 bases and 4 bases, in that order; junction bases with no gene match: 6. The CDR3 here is CASSPSTGAYEQYF. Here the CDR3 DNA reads TGTGCCAGCTCACCTTCAACAGGGGCTTACGAGCAGTACTTC. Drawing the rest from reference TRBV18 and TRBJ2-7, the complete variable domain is NAGVMQNPRHLVRRRGQEARLRCSPMKGHSHVYWYRQLPEEGLKFMVYLQKENIIDESGMPKERFSAEFPKEGPSILRIQQVVRGDSAAYFCASSPSTGAYEQYFGPGTRLTVT.